This T cell receptor beta chain derives from a study of cytomegalovirus exposure and HLA in healthy donors. CDR3 length: 13 residues. Germline V gene data show CDR1 as LNHNV and CDR2 as YYDKDF (reference sequence). The V gene lost 2 bases and the J gene lost 7 bases, with 9 bases spanning the gap. The study ran its PCR with 60 Vbeta and 13 Jbeta primers. Sequencing was performed with immunoSEQ multiplex PCR; in TCRdb, only in-frame clones are kept and a portion is missing. Of 200,000 to 250,000 clones listed, around 75% are singletons. The sequencing sample was made of PBMCs. This receptor was obtained from a woman between 25 and 40 years old in good health and CMV-seronegative. The chain employs TRBV15 and TRBJ1-5; D is unresolved. The CDR3 DNA reads TGTGCCACCAGCAGAACTAGGGTCCAGCCCCAGCATTTT. Protein: CATSRTRVQPQHF.